This T cell receptor beta chain was sequenced for a study of CD8+ T cells in alopecia areata. Study at large: Scoring treated patients' severity relied on the percentage of scalp area affected.

This CDR3 is 16 amino acids long. The germline V gene encodes CDR1 SGHRS and CDR2 YFSETQ. V shed 3 bases and J 4 bases; nucleotides not matched to a gene: 8. Treatment of the sample: oral pan-JAK inhibitor, 5-10 mg twice daily. Isolated RNA was reverse transcribed into cDNA used as the sequencing template. Clones were sequenced by immunoSEQ multiplex PCR, and TCRdb holds only the in-frame ones, with some missing. The sample comprises 150,000 to 200,000 clones, 58% of which are singletons, and 16% rests with the top ten. This receptor was obtained from a human donor with alopecia areata. The specimen was CD4+ T cells sorted from blood, collected at roughly week 55, from a patient treated with tofacitinib. This chain connects TRBV5-1 to TRBJ2-5; 11 bases agree with TRBD1. For the CDR3, the DNA is TGCGCCAGCAGCTCCCCCGGGACAGGGGGGCCAGAGACCCAGTACTTC. The encoded protein is CASSSPGTGGPETQYF.